This T cell receptor (beta chain) derives from a study of blood T cell repertoires in COVID-19 (TCRdb year 2020). General notes on the study: Collaborator samples came from the United States, Italy and Spain and covered acute and convalescent phases of COVID-19. The prospective study material was composed of cDNA or gDNA derived from T cells, B-cell-depleted T cells, or PBMCs. Subjects who had been exposed to COVID-19, were actively infected with it, or had recovered from it provided the deeply sampled blood TCRbeta repertoires that made up the dataset. A freely available public database, intended as a resource for researchers studying the immune response to SARS-CoV-2, is where the repertoires were released. Samples came from the ongoing ImmuneRACE study (first 160 participants) plus 1,254 subjects from 6 global collaborators. A de-identified subject ID, COVID-19 status, age in years and sex were almost always included in the sample metadata. HLA class I and class II types, where available, came from metadata supplied by the sample provider rather than from assay-based typing.

In the case of this clone: Its antigen is currently not known. Base qualities are not recorded, but no much larger clone differs from it by a single base.

The germline V gene sets CDR1 to SGDLS and CDR2 to YYNGEE. The CDR3 goes from the cysteine to the phenylalanine over 16 residues. Solely the CDR3 DNA is kept, with 48 bases framed from the first base. Trimming leaves V shorter by 2 bases and J shorter by 4 bases, with the junction holding 11 bases beyond the gene matches. Study-wide conclusions, independent of this receptor: The quantity of clinical and demographic metadata differed by source and by participant and was supplied without curation.

The collaborating institutions used their own protocols to collect whole blood in K2EDTA tubes. For TCRbeta analysis, collaborators shipped samples in one of three forms: frozen whole blood, isolated PBMCs, or DNA extracted from either of those sample types. The immunoSEQ Assay, a bias-controlled multiplex PCR, was used to amplify TCRbeta CDR3 regions from genomic DNA. As for the original processing: Nucleated cell counts per sample were estimated from amplification of reference gene primers within the assay. To quantify the absolute abundance of each unique TCRbeta CDR3 rearrangement, sequence reads were collapsed and filtered. For each sample, productive Simpson clonality was calculated as the square root of Simpson's diversity index across productive rearrangements. TCRdb carries this immuneACCESS record with in-frame sequences only. Its versions omit some clonotypes, under half of them owing to an unresolved V gene in the studies checked, with the rest unexplained. V and J calls and clone size come straight from that table; D and trimming were deduced from the DNA. For this sample there are fewer than 110,000 clones; over 60% appear just once. In total, the top ten clones hold 4.3% of the sample.

The V and J genes are TRBV9 and TRBJ1-1, with 7 middle bases fitting TRBD1. The TCR was taken from a man aged 70 or older with acute or convalescent COVID-19. Sequencing was done on a sample of peripheral blood. For the CDR3, the sequence is CASSVKYRGEGTEAFF. Here is the DNA: TGTGCCAGCAGCGTTAAGTACAGGGGCGAGGGCACTGAAGCTTTCTTT. When the CDR3 is completed using the reference TRBV9 and TRBJ1-1 genes on either side, the full variable domain is DSGVTQTPKHLITATGQRVTLRCSPRSGDLSVYWYQQSLDQGLQFLIQYYNGEERAKGNILERFSAQQFPDLHSELNLSSLELGDSALYFCASSVKYRGEGTEAFFGQGTRLTVV.